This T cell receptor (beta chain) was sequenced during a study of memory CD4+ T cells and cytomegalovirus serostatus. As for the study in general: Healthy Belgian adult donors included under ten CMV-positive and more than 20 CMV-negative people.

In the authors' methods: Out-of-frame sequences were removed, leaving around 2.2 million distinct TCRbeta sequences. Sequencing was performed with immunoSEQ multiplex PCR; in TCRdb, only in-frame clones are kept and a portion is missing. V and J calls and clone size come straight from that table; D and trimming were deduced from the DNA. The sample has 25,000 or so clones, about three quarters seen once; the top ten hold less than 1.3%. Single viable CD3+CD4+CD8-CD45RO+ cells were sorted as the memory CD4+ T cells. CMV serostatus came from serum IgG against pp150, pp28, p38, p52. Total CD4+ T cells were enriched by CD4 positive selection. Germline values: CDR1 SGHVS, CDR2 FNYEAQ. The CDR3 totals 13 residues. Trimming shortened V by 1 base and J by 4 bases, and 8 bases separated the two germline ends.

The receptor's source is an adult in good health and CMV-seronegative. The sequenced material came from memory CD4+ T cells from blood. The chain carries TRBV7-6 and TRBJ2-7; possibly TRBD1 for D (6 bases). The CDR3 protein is CASSLDRVYEQYF. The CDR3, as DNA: TGTGCCAGCAGCTTAGACAGGGTATACGAGCAGTACTTC.